This TCR beta chain stems from a study of blood T cell repertoires in COVID-19. The CDR3 length is 20 residues. TCRdb's table, derived via immunoSEQ multiplex PCR, lists solely in-frame clones and lacks some. This sample has 250,000 or so clones, with 70% to 90% found just once. This receptor was taken from a man aged 18-30 years with active or convalescent COVID-19. Sequenced: peripheral blood. This chain links TRBV21-1 with TRBJ1-6. TRBV21-1 is marked as a pseudogene. DNA for the CDR3: TGTGCCAGCAGCAAAGGGATGGTGGACACAGCCTGGGGGGGGAATTCACCCCTCCACTTT. Its translation is CASSKGMVDTAWGGNSPLHF.